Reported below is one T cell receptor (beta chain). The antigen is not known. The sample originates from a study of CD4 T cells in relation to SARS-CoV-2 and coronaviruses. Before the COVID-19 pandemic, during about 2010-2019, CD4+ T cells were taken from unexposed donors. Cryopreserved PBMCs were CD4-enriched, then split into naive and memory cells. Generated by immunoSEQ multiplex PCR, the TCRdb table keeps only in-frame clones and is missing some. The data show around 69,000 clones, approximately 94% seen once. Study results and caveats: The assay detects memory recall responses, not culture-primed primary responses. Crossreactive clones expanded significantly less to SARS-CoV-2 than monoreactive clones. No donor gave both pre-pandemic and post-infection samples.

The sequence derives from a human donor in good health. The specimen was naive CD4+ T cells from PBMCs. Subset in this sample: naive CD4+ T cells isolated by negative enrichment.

CDR3 sequence (DNA): TGTGCCAGCTCAAGGAAGGGGGATGAGCAGTTCTTC. Amino acid sequence: CASSRKGDEQFF. The chain links TRBV18 to TRBJ2-1; D is possibly TRBD1 (6 bases). Per germline, CDR1 KGHSH and CDR2 LQKENI. Trimming took 5 bases from V and 8 from J, leaving 10 bases between them. There are 12 residues in the CDR3.